The clone carrying this T cell receptor (beta chain) was seen more than once but under ten times. The antigen is unknown. The time point: healthy volunteer bleed at 6 weeks. Someone pulled total RNA out of unfractionated whole blood. This entry is derived from a study of human T cells and chemical hapten exposure. Study-level information: Small volume differences among pooled libraries mainly caused per-sample TCR yield variation.

Individual cDNA molecules each carried unique molecular identifiers attached by the library. Authors' analysis steps: Per sample, the median was roughly 96,000 TCRs, with values from roughly 25,000 to 750,000. Each CDR3 protein gets one entry after TCRdb re-called the RACE reads with MiXCR. These V and J calls rely on TCRdb rather than the paper's analysis. The sample shows about 77,000 distinct CDR3 sequences, about 8.6% of them seen only once. Study-wide points: Following DPC sensitization, TCRs present above 1 in 1000 frequency showed no change.

What was sequenced was whole blood. The sequence was obtained from a female donor in good health. Some clones in this sample may be carry-over from other donors' samples.

The CDR3 here is CASSSLSRGRTDTQYF. As DNA, the CDR3 is TGTGCCAGCAGCTCATTGTCCCGGGGACGCACAGATACGCAGTATTTT. The chain couples TRBV7-2 to TRBJ2-3, with D perhaps being TRBD1 or TRBD2 (5 bases each). Trimming cost V 4 bases and J 1 base, with 15 bases left between them. The CDR3 is 16 residues long. The germline gives CDR1 SGHTA, CDR2 FQGNSA. The full variable domain, its missing parts supplied by reference TRBV7-2 and TRBJ2-3, is GAGVSQSPSNKVTEKGKDVELRCDPISGHTALYWYRQSLGQGLEFLIYFQGNSAPDKSGLPSDRFSAERTGGSVSTLTIQRTQQEDSAVYLCASSSLSRGRTDTQYFGPGTRLTVL.